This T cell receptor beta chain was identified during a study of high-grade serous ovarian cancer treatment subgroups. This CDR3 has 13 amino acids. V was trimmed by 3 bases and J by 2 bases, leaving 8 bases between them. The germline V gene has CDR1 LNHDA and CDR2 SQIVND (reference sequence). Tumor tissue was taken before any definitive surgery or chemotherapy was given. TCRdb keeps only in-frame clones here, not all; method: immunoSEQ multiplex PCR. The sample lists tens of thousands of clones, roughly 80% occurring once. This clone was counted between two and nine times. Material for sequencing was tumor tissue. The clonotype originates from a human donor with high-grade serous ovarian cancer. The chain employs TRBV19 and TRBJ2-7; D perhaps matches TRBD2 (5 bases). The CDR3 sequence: CASSIFGTYEQYF. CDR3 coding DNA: TGTGCCAGTAGTATCTTCGGGACCTACGAGCAGTACTTC.